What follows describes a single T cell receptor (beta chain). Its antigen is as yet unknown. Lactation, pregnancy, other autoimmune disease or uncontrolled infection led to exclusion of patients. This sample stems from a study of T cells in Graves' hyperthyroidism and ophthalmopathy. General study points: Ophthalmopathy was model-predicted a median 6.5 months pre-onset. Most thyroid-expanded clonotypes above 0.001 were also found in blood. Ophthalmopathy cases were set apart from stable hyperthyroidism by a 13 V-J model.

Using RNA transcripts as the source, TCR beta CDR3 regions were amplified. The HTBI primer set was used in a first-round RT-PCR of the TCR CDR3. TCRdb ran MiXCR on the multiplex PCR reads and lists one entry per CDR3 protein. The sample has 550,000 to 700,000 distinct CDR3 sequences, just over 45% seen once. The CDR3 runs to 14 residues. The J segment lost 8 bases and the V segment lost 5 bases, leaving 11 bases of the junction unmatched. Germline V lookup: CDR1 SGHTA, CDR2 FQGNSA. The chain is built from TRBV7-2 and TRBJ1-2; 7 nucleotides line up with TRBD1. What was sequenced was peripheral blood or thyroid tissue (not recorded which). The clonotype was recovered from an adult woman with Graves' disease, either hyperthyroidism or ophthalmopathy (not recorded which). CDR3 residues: CASSQPRQGDGYTF. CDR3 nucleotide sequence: TGTGCCAGCAGCCAACCGAGACAGGGTGACGGCTACACCTTC.